A single sample gave rise to the 8 T cell receptor beta chains below, sequenced in a study of CD8 T cells in Susac syndrome. RNA was extracted with the RNeasy kit, and a quantity of roughly 0.5 to 1 ug was reverse transcribed using random hexamers. TCRdb reanalysed the immunoSEQ multiplex PCR reads using MiXCR and keeps one entry per CDR3 protein. The sample consists of 100,000 to 150,000 distinct CDR3 sequences, 94% of them appearing once. Sequencing used CD4+ T cells from PBMCs. Receptor source: a human donor in good health.

This rearrangement joins TRBV4-2 to TRBJ1-4; D remains unclear. This CDR3 has 14 amino acids. With 4 bases removed from V and 7 bases from J, the gap between germline ends came to 13 bases. CDR1 is LGHNA and CDR2 is YNFKEQ in the germline V gene. DNA of the CDR3: TGTGCCAGCAGCCCCAATTGGACCGCTGAAAAACTGTTTTTT. Protein product: CASSPNWTAEKLFF.

The chain carries TRBV2 and TRBJ2-1; D unresolved. Looked up from germline, CDR1 is SNHLY and CDR2 is FYNNEI. V dropped 4 bases and J dropped 9 bases, with 19 bases sitting between them. This CDR3 spans 15 amino acids. The CDR3 DNA reads TGTGCCAGCAGTGGAGACGCTGAGTGGAATCCTGAGCAGTTCTTC. It yields the protein CASSGDAEWNPEQFF. Full variable domain (missing parts from reference TRBV2 and TRBJ2-1): EPEVTQTPSHQVTQMGQEVILRCVPISNHLYFYWYRQILGQKVEFLVSFYNNEISEKSEIFDDQFSVERPDGSNFTLKIRSTKLEDSAMYFCASSGDAEWNPEQFFGPGTRLTVL.

The gene calls are TRBV9 and TRBJ2-3, with D hard to call. Looked up from germline, CDR1 is SGDLS and CDR2 is YYNGEE. The CDR3 is 15 amino acids. The V gene lost 1 base and the J gene lost 6 bases, with 15 bases spanning the gap. The CDR3 DNA reads TGTGCCAGCAGCGTATCCGGGCTAGAAGCCGATACGCAGTATTTT. Amino acid sequence: CASSVSGLEADTQYF.

J is TRBJ1-1 and V is TRBV18; D gene uncertain. V shed 3 bases and J shed 2 bases, with 10 bases lying between them. The CDR3 has 14 residues. Germline lookup yields CDR1 KGHSH and CDR2 LQKENI. CDR3 residues: CASSPLGANTEAFF. CDR3 nucleotides: TGTGCCAGCTCACCTCTGGGAGCCAACACTGAAGCTTTCTTT. Based on the CDR3 plus reference TRBV18 and TRBJ1-1, the full variable domain is NAGVMQNPRHLVRRRGQEARLRCSPMKGHSHVYWYRQLPEEGLKFMVYLQKENIIDESGMPKERFSAEFPKEGPSILRIQQVVRGDSAAYFCASSPLGANTEAFFGQGTRLTVV.

The chain is built from TRBV23-1 and TRBJ1-2; D might be TRBD1 (5 bases). TRBV23-1 is sorted into the ORF group, with uncertain function. The CDR3 runs 17 residues. V was trimmed by 3 bases and J by 2 bases, leaving 19 bases between them. The CDR3: CASSHSGGRAENYGYTF. The CDR3 DNA is TGCGCCAGCAGTCATTCTGGGGGACGAGCTGAGAACTATGGCTACACCTTC.

V gene TRBV12-3 or TRBV12-4 combines with J gene TRBJ2-4, with 12 bases matching TRBD2. The CDR3 is 14 residues long. V gave up 5 bases and J gave up 7 bases; unmatched junction bases: 3. The CDR3 DNA reads as TGTGCCAGCAGTGACACTAGCGGGAGGAACATTCAGTACTTC. This codes for CASSDTSGRNIQYF.

This clonotype was found once. The rearrangement joins TRBV12-3 or TRBV12-4 to TRBJ2-7, with TRBD2 as a possible D gene (5 bases). This CDR3 spans 12 amino acids. Trimming took off 7 bases at V and 5 bases at J, with 12 bases between the two ends. CDR3 amino acids: CASKRESHEQYF. The CDR3 DNA follows: TGTGCCAGCAAGAGGGAGTCTCACGAGCAGTACTTC.

The rearrangement links TRBV5-1 to TRBJ1-1; 7 bases are a match to TRBD1. CDR1 SGHRS and CDR2 YFSETQ come from the germline V gene. J lost 6 bases, V lost 4 bases, and 9 bases had no gene match. The CDR3 has 14 residues. This CDR3 is CASSKDRASAEAFF. The CDR3 nucleotides read TGCGCCAGCAGCAAAGACAGGGCAAGCGCTGAAGCTTTCTTT.